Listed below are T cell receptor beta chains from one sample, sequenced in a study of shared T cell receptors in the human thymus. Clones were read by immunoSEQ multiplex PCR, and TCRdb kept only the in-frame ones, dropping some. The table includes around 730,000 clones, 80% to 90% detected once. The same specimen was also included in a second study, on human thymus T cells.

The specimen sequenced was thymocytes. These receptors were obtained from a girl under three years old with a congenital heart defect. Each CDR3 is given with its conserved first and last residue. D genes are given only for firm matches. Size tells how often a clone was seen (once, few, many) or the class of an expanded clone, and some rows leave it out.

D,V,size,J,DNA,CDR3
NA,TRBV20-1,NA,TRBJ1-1,TGCAGTGCTAGAGGGCACACTGAAGCTTTCTTT,CSARGHTEAFF
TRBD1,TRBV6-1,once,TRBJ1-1,TGTGCCAGCTTACACAGGGGGCTTAGAGCTTTCTTT,CASLHRGLRAFF
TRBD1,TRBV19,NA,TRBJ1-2,TGTGCCAGTAGTCCCCGGGACAGAGACTATGGCTACACCTTC,CASSPRDRDYGYTF
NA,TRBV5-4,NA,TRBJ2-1,TGTGCCAGCAGCCCCAGCTCCCGGGGGGCCCCGAATGAGCAGTTCTTC,CASSPSSRGAPNEQFF
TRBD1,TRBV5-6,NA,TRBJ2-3,TGTGCCAGCAGCTGGGGGGACAGGGACGATACGCAGTATTTT,CASSWGDRDDTQYF
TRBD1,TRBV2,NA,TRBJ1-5,TGTGCCAGCAGTGAATCCGGGACAGGAGGACATCAGCCCCAGCATTTT,CASSESGTGGHQPQHF
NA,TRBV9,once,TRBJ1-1,TGTGCCAGCAGCGTTGGGCACGGGAACACTGAAGCTTTCTTT,CASSVGHGNTEAFF
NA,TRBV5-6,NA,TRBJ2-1,TGTGCCAGCAGCTTGGGGGGGGTAAACTCTTACAATGAGCAGTTCTTC,CASSLGGVNSYNEQFF
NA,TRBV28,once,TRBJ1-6,TGTGCCAGCAGTCTAATAGGAGGGGGGGCTTCAAAGAATTCACCCCTCCACTTT,CASSLIGGGASKNSPLHF
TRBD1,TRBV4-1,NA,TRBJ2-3,TGCGCCAGCAGCCAAGATTGGAGCGTCTGGGACAGGGGACTAGTGAACCCAGATACGCAGTATTTT,CASSQDWSVWDRGLVNPDTQYF
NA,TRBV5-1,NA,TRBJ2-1,TGCGCCAGCAGTCCGGACTTACCGAGCTCCTACAATGAGCAGTTCTTC,CASSPDLPSSYNEQFF
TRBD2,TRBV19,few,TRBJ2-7,TGTGCCAGTAGTCATCGACTAGCGGGGGCCGCCTACGAGCAGTACTTC,CASSHRLAGAAYEQYF
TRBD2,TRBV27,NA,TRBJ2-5,TGTGCCAGCAGCACTAGCGGGGGGGCCCTAGAGACCCAGTACTTC,CASSTSGGALETQYF